These 18 T cell receptor beta chains were sequenced from one sample in a study of blood T cell repertoires in COVID-19. Repertoires were generated with immunoSEQ multiplex PCR, while TCRdb's copy carries only in-frame clones and drops some. The sample holds around 99,000 clones; around three quarters are singletons and the top ten take roughly 8.6%. Material for sequencing was peripheral blood. Receptors were obtained from a man aged 45-65 years who had recovered from COVID-19.

This chain connects TRBV19 to TRBJ2-7; perhaps TRBD1 as D (6 bases). V was clipped by 2 bases and J by 3 bases, with 8 bases between them. In germline, CDR1 is LNHDA, CDR2 SQIVND (reference sequence). The CDR3 covers 13 residues. This CDR3 is CASSITGNYEQYF. The CDR3 nucleotides are TGTGCCAGTAGTATAACAGGGAACTACGAGCAGTACTTC.

V is TRBV6-5 and J is TRBJ2-7, with D tentatively TRBD2 (6 bases). Germline assignment: CDR1 MNHEY and CDR2 SVGAGI. V was clipped by 0 bases and J by 1 base, with 10 bases between them. CDR3 length equals 15 residues. The CDR3 DNA reads TGTGCCAGCAGTTACTCTGCGGGGCTTTCCTACGAGCAGTACTTC. Protein product: CASSYSAGLSYEQYF.

V usage is TRBV14 and J usage is TRBJ1-2, with 8 bases fitting TRBD1. CDR1 is SGHDN and CDR2 is FVKESK in the germline V gene. The CDR3 runs to 14 residues. The trim removed 6 bases at V and 4 bases at J, leaving 7 bases unmatched. DNA of the CDR3: TGTGCCAGCAGACGGACAGGGACGACCTATGGCTACACCTTC. It translates to CASRRTGTTYGYTF.

The chain carries TRBV6-1 and TRBJ2-1; D not resolved. Trimming shortened V by 1 base and J by 0 bases, and 7 bases separated the two germline ends. The CDR3 spans 15 residues. Germline V gene lookup returns CDR1 MNHNS and CDR2 SASEGT. The CDR3 DNA is TGTGCCAGCAGTGAAGATGCGAGCTCCTACAATGAGCAGTTCTTC. Amino acids: CASSEDASSYNEQFF.

The chain uses TRBV28 and TRBJ2-3; D is possibly TRBD1 (6 bases). V was shortened by 5 bases and J by 0 bases, with 15 bases between the two germline ends. Germline CDR1 MDHEN, CDR2 SYDVKM. The CDR3 covers 16 residues. The CDR3 region is CASSPGLGASTDTQYF. In DNA, the CDR3 is TGTGCCAGCAGTCCGGGCCTGGGGGCGAGCACAGATACGCAGTATTTT.

V gene TRBV28 combines with J gene TRBJ2-7; the match to TRBD1 covers 7 bases. V shed 5 bases, J shed 2 bases, and the junction held 6 bases outside the gene matches. CDR1 and CDR2 (germline): MDHEN, SYDVKM. This CDR3 comprises 14 residues. CDR3 protein: CASSPGTATYEQYF. The CDR3 coding sequence is TGTGCCAGCAGTCCCGGGACAGCTACCTACGAGCAGTACTTC.

The chain is built from TRBV3-1 (or the pseudogene TRBV3-2) and TRBJ1-2; 9 bases fit TRBD1. V trimming: 7 bases; J trimming: 0 bases; junction bases outside the gene matches: 3. This CDR3 has 14 residues. The germline CDR1 and CDR2 sequences are LGHDT and YNNKEL (reference sequence). Here the CDR3 reads CASTRQGANYGYTF. The CDR3 coding sequence is TGTGCCAGCACCCGACAGGGGGCTAACTATGGCTACACCTTC.

The J gene is TRBJ2-5, the V gene TRBV5-8; 7 bases are a match to TRBD2. Germline V lookup: CDR1 SGHTS, CDR2 YDEGEE. V gave up 4 bases and J gave up 5 bases; unmatched junction bases: 8. CDR3 size: 14 residues. The CDR3 nucleotides read TGTGCCAGCAGCAGGAGGATGGGGGGGGAGACCCAGTACTTC. Translation gives CASSRRMGGETQYF.

The chain employs TRBV4-3 and TRBJ1-6; 7 positions match TRBD1. Germline V gene lookup returns CDR1 LGHNA and CDR2 YSLEER. The CDR3 is 15 amino acids. Germline trimming cut 4 bases from V and 10 bases from J; bases unmatched to any gene: 10. The CDR3 is CASSRTGTDGSPLHF. CDR3 DNA: TGCGCCAGCAGCCGAACCGGGACAGACGGCTCACCCCTCCACTTT.

V gene TRBV29-1 combines with J gene TRBJ2-3, with D maybe TRBD1 (5 bases). This CDR3 spans 12 amino acids. Trimming shortened V by 7 bases and J by 1 base, and 9 bases separated the two germline ends. Germline CDR1 SQVTM, CDR2 ANQGSEA. CDR3 DNA sequence: TGCAGCGGTTCGACAGGCACAGATACGCAGTATTTT. It encodes CSGSTGTDTQYF.

The rearrangement uses TRBV5-1 and TRBJ1-1; 9 bases fit TRBD1. Germline V lookup: CDR1 SGHRS, CDR2 YFSETQ. The CDR3 has 14 residues. V trimming: 4 bases; J trimming: 3 bases; junction bases outside the gene matches: 4. The CDR3 DNA sequence: TGCGCCAGCAGCCCAAGGACAGGGGACACTGAAGCTTTCTTT. Amino acids: CASSPRTGDTEAFF.

The rearrangement links TRBV6-5 to TRBJ1-5, with TRBD1 identical over 9 bases. Germline loops: CDR1 MNHEY, CDR2 SVGAGI. This CDR3 is built from 15 residues. J lost 7 bases, V lost 4 bases, and 8 bases had no gene match. The CDR3 loop is CASSSTTGGGQPQHF. Here the CDR3 DNA reads TGTGCCAGCAGTTCAACTACAGGGGGCGGGCAGCCCCAGCATTTT.

V usage is TRBV2 and J usage is TRBJ2-4; D unresolved. Germline values: CDR1 SNHLY, CDR2 FYNNEI. The CDR3 runs to 11 residues. V was trimmed by 8 bases and J by 0 bases, leaving 2 bases between them. CDR3 sequence reads: CASLAKNIQYF. The DNA of the CDR3 is TGTGCCAGCCTAGCCAAAAACATTCAGTACTTC.

Only one count was recorded for this clone. The chain carries TRBV5-6 and TRBJ2-3, with TRBD2 matching over 11 bases. The CDR3 length is 17 residues. From germline, CDR1 is SGHDT and CDR2 YYEEEE. V lost 4 bases and J lost 2; bases outside the gene matches: 9. CDR3 sequence (DNA): TGTGCCAGCAGCACTCCACCTAGCGGGGGGCCCACAGATACGCAGTATTTT. Its protein is CASSTPPSGGPTDTQYF.

The chain uses TRBV3-1 (or the pseudogene TRBV3-2) and TRBJ2-1; D ambiguous. Between the trimmed V and J ends, which lost 1 base and 4 bases, there was a span of 5 bases. Per the germline V gene, CDR1 is LGHDT and CDR2 is YNNKEL (reference sequence). The CDR3 totals 13 residues. CDR3 sequence: CASSQGAYNEQFF. DNA of the CDR3: TGTGCCAGCAGCCAAGGGGCGTACAATGAGCAGTTCTTC.

The chain uses TRBV9 and TRBJ2-1; D possibly corresponds to TRBD2 (6 bases). Germline V gene sequence: CDR1 SGDLS, CDR2 YYNGEE. The CDR3 is made up of 15 amino acids. Trimming took off 0 bases at V and 1 base at J, with 8 bases between the two ends. The CDR3 nucleotides are TGTGCCAGCAGCGTAGTTAGCGGTTCCTACAATGAGCAGTTCTTC. It is translated as CASSVVSGSYNEQFF.

The chain uses TRBV7-2 and TRBJ2-7, with 12 bases lining up with TRBD1. This CDR3 comprises 15 residues. V lost 4 bases to trimming and J lost 3 bases; unmatched junction nucleotides: 4. CDR1 is SGHTA and CDR2 is FQGNSA in the germline V gene. CDR3 bases: TGTGCCAGCAGCTCGGGACAGGGGGCGTACTACGAGCAGTACTTC. Its protein is CASSSGQGAYYEQYF. The whole variable domain, filled in from reference TRBV7-2 and TRBJ2-7, reads GAGVSQSPSNKVTEKGKDVELRCDPISGHTALYWYRQSLGQGLEFLIYFQGNSAPDKSGLPSDRFSAERTGGSVSTLTIQRTQQEDSAVYLCASSSGQGAYYEQYFGPGTRLTVT.

This chain uses TRBV6-6 with TRBJ2-7; 11 nucleotides match TRBD2. The germline gives CDR1 MNHNY, CDR2 SVGAGI (reference sequence). V trimming: 5 bases; J trimming: 6 bases; junction bases outside the gene matches: 12. The CDR3 is 16 amino acids. This CDR3 is CASSLTTSGRKREQYF. CDR3 sequence (DNA): TGTGCCAGCAGTCTCACCACTAGCGGGAGAAAGCGCGAGCAGTACTTC.